This is a list of T cell receptor beta chains from one sample in a study of blood T cell repertoires in COVID-19. Assay: immunoSEQ multiplex PCR; the TCRdb copy retains only in-frame clones and omits some. The repertoire holds 100,000 to 150,000 clones, with roughly 69% as singletons. The sequenced sample was peripheral blood. All receptors come from a woman between 70 and 85 years old with acute or convalescent COVID-19. CDR3s leave out the opening cysteine and the closing phenylalanine or tryptophan. Fields, in order: J gene, V gene, CDR3 protein.

j_call: TRBJ2-7
v_call: TRBV30
cdr3_aa: AWSRRELGQY

j_call: TRBJ2-2
v_call: TRBV5-4
cdr3_aa: ASSGGTGGTGELF

j_call: TRBJ1-2
v_call: TRBV19
cdr3_aa: ASSPGGPGGINYGYT

j_call: TRBJ2-1
v_call: TRBV15
cdr3_aa: ATSRDNPNEQF

j_call: TRBJ2-3
v_call: TRBV28
cdr3_aa: ASSSLWTSGTSTDTQY

j_call: TRBJ1-1
v_call: TRBV4-3
cdr3_aa: ASTRDMNTEAF

j_call: TRBJ2-7
v_call: TRBV11-2
cdr3_aa: ASSLGASGTYEQY

j_call: TRBJ2-3
v_call: TRBV3-1/TRBV3-2
cdr3_aa: ASSLTGVGQY

j_call: TRBJ2-5
v_call: TRBV5-1
cdr3_aa: ASSEQETQY

j_call: TRBJ2-1
v_call: TRBV9
cdr3_aa: ASSARGYYNEQF

j_call: TRBJ2-2
v_call: TRBV5-1
cdr3_aa: ASSISGGANTGELF

j_call: TRBJ2-2
v_call: TRBV5-5
cdr3_aa: ASSLGQHTGELF

j_call: TRBJ1-2
v_call: TRBV19
cdr3_aa: ASTDNGDLYGYT

j_call: TRBJ2-2
v_call: TRBV30
cdr3_aa: AWNPLGKNTGELF

j_call: TRBJ1-1
v_call: TRBV5-4
cdr3_aa: ASSRQGGAEAF

j_call: TRBJ2-7
v_call: TRBV5-1
cdr3_aa: ASSLEGQRRSEQY

j_call: TRBJ2-1
v_call: TRBV7-6
cdr3_aa: ASSLVSGEYNEQF

j_call: TRBJ1-1
v_call: TRBV2
cdr3_aa: ASHRDKNTEAF

j_call: TRBJ2-1
v_call: TRBV11-2
cdr3_aa: ASSLVVPDEQF

j_call: TRBJ2-7
v_call: TRBV5-4
cdr3_aa: ASSKGTGTGGYEQY

j_call: TRBJ2-5
v_call: TRBV6-5
cdr3_aa: ASKIAEVLQETQY

j_call: TRBJ1-5
v_call: TRBV19
cdr3_aa: ASSSPPGITPDQPQH

j_call: TRBJ2-2
v_call: TRBV5-4
cdr3_aa: ASSRDSATAGELF

j_call: TRBJ1-1
v_call: TRBV27
cdr3_aa: ASSLSTVKRNTEAF

j_call: TRBJ2-7
v_call: TRBV6-1
cdr3_aa: ASSELAGTQY

j_call: TRBJ2-5
v_call: TRBV23-1
cdr3_aa: ASSPPGQGQETQY

j_call: TRBJ2-6
v_call: TRBV4-1
cdr3_aa: ASSQTGGAVTGANVLT

j_call: TRBJ1-1
v_call: TRBV29-1
cdr3_aa: SVFEVANTEAF

j_call: TRBJ1-2
v_call: TRBV5-1
cdr3_aa: ASSPMGQGHYGYT

j_call: TRBJ2-5
v_call: TRBV27
cdr3_aa: ASTSADQETQY

j_call: TRBJ2-3
v_call: TRBV12-3/TRBV12-4
cdr3_aa: ASSFADTQY

j_call: TRBJ2-3
v_call: TRBV30
cdr3_aa: AWGPQYSGRTDTQY

j_call: TRBJ2-5
v_call: TRBV10-2
cdr3_aa: ASTRETQY

j_call: TRBJ2-2
v_call: TRBV18
cdr3_aa: ASSQAALKGELF

j_call: TRBJ1-2
v_call: TRBV12-5
cdr3_aa: ASGLGQGREGYT

j_call: TRBJ2-2
v_call: TRBV4-1
cdr3_aa: ASSQDPGGINTGELF

j_call: TRBJ1-1
v_call: TRBV3-1/TRBV3-2
cdr3_aa: ASSQDRANTEAF

j_call: TRBJ2-1
v_call: TRBV7-6
cdr3_aa: ASSLEGQGSLYNEQF

j_call: TRBJ2-2
v_call: TRBV27
cdr3_aa: ASSWYWTGSNTGELF

j_call: TRBJ2-7
v_call: TRBV13
cdr3_aa: ASSRRDRGYEQY

j_call: TRBJ1-1
v_call: TRBV3-1/TRBV3-2
cdr3_aa: ASSQGVGRHTEAF

j_call: TRBJ1-1
v_call: TRBV4-3
cdr3_aa: ASSLYLSGLTGGNTEAF

j_call: TRBJ1-5
v_call: TRBV12-3/TRBV12-4
cdr3_aa: ASSLTGDQPQH

j_call: TRBJ2-2
v_call: TRBV3-1/TRBV3-2
cdr3_aa: ASSRRTGDTGELF

j_call: TRBJ2-1
v_call: TRBV11-2
cdr3_aa: ASSPRDNEQF

j_call: TRBJ2-5
v_call: TRBV15
cdr3_aa: ATSSNLGWETQY

j_call: TRBJ2-5
v_call: TRBV7-9
cdr3_aa: ASSFSTGHASETQY